The 14 T cell receptor beta chains below were found in one sample sequenced in a study of early T cells in non-severe SARS-CoV-2 infection. In TCRdb, the 5' RACE reads were re-called with MiXCR into one record per CDR3 protein. Of tens of thousands of distinct CDR3 sequences detected, roughly 12% appear once; the ten largest clones hold less than 4.5%. Input material: whole blood. The receptors were gathered from an adult who was a healthcare worker with PCR-confirmed SARS-CoV-2 infection or an uninfected control (not recorded which).

This clonotype was seen a few times. CDR3 bases: TGTGCCAGCAGCTTCTCCAGCCACTCCAATCAGCCCCAGCATTTT. Its protein product is CASSFSSHSNQPQHF. The genes are TRBV7-2 and TRBJ1-5; D not certain. Trimming cost V 3 bases and J 3 bases, with 12 bases left between them. Germline V gene lookup returns CDR1 SGHTA and CDR2 FQGNSA. CDR3 size: 15 residues.

This clonotype was seen ten or more times. The chain employs TRBV20-1 and TRBJ1-2, with no clear D. Germline V gives CDR1 DFQATT, CDR2 SNEGSKA (reference sequence). V was clipped by 2 bases and J by 2 bases, with 6 bases between them. CDR3 length equals 12 residues. The CDR3 DNA follows: TGCAGTGCTAGAAGGCGGAACTATGGCTACACCTTC. Translating gives CSARRRNYGYTF.

This clonotype showed up just a few times. This rearrangement joins TRBV7-9 to TRBJ1-3; D unclear. The CDR3 contains 15 residues. V lost 5 bases and J lost 0, with 11 bases in between. Germline CDR1 SEHNR, CDR2 FQNEAQ (reference sequence). CDR3 residues: CASSRGLSSGNTIYF. Written as DNA, the CDR3 is TGTGCCAGCAGCCGAGGACTGTCCTCTGGAAACACCATATATTTT.

The rearrangement joins TRBV19 to TRBJ2-3; D not resolved. CDR3 length equals 14 residues. The V gene lost 5 bases and the J gene lost 0 bases, with 9 bases spanning the gap. From germline, CDR1 is LNHDA and CDR2 SQIVND (reference sequence). CDR3 region: CASSVIASTDTQYF. The DNA of the CDR3 is TGTGCCAGTAGTGTCATTGCTAGCACAGATACGCAGTATTTT.

A few counts support this clonotype. The chain links TRBV7-7 to TRBJ2-1, with D possibly matching TRBD2 (5 bases). CDR3 length: 15 residues. Germline V lookup: CDR1 SSHAT, CDR2 FNYEAQ (reference sequence). Between the trimmed V and J ends, which lost 0 bases and 1 base, there was a span of 7 bases. The CDR3 DNA reads TGTGCCAGCAGCTTAGCGGAGGCATCCTACAATGAGCAGTTCTTC. Residues: CASSLAEASYNEQFF.

This clonotype was counted ten times or more. The gene calls are TRBV11-2 and TRBJ2-7; D is ambiguous. Germline V gives CDR1 SGHAT, CDR2 FQNNGV. There are 13 residues in the CDR3. V lost 1 base, J lost 7 bases, and 11 bases lay in between. This CDR3 is CASSLGVLTEQYF. The CDR3 DNA is TGTGCCAGCAGCTTAGGGGTTCTTACTGAGCAGTACTTC. Full variable domain (rest looked up from reference TRBV11-2 and TRBJ2-7): EAGVAQSPRYKIIEKRQSVAFWCNPISGHATLYWYQQILGQGPKLLIQFQNNGVVDDSQLPKDRFSAERLKGVDSTLKIQPAKLEDSAVYLCASSLGVLTEQYFGPGTRLTVT.

The chain links TRBV20-1 to TRBJ1-5, with a tentative D call TRBD1 (5 bases). Germline loops: CDR1 DFQATT, CDR2 SNEGSKA (reference sequence). This CDR3 has 14 residues. Trimming took 0 bases from V and 2 from J, leaving 8 bases between them. DNA for the CDR3: TGCAGTGCTAGAGAGGGGGAGGGCAATCAGCCCCAGCATTTT. Its translation: CSAREGEGNQPQHF.

This clonotype turned up a few times. The gene calls are TRBV27 and TRBJ1-1; D is ambiguous. Germline V CDR1 and CDR2: MNHEY, SMNVEV (reference sequence). This CDR3 comprises 14 residues. The V end was cut by 4 bases, the J end by 0 bases, with 9 bases between. This CDR3 is CASSWRPLNTEAFF. The CDR3 nucleotides are TGTGCCAGCAGTTGGCGGCCTTTGAACACTGAAGCTTTCTTT.

This clonotype turned up a few times. The chain joins TRBV28 to TRBJ2-1; 7 nucleotides match TRBD2. The germline gives CDR1 MDHEN, CDR2 SYDVKM. Trimming at V came to 6 bases and at J to 1 base, leaving 0 bases not matched to a gene. The CDR3 totals 13 residues. The CDR3 DNA follows: TGTGCCAGCAGGCGGGGGTCCTACAATGAGCAGTTCTTC. It translates to CASRRGSYNEQFF.

This clonotype was observed a handful of times. This rearrangement joins TRBV28 to TRBJ2-7; D is unclear. CDR1 and CDR2 (germline): MDHEN, SYDVKM. V was pared by 5 bases and J by 4 bases, with 6 bases between. CDR3 size: 11 residues. CDR3 loop: CASSRVYEQYF. In DNA, the CDR3 is TGTGCCAGCAGTAGGGTATACGAGCAGTACTTC.

The chain combines TRBV28 with TRBJ2-7; tentatively, D is TRBD1 (5 bases). This CDR3 is 13 amino acids long. The germline gives CDR1 MDHEN, CDR2 SYDVKM. V lost 5 bases and J 3 bases, leaving 11 bases between the germline ends. CDR3 sequence: CASSQGINYEQYF. The CDR3, as DNA: TGTGCCAGCAGTCAGGGAATAAACTACGAGCAGTACTTC.

The sample holds a few counts of this clonotype. The chain links TRBV2 to TRBJ2-3; the match to TRBD2 covers 9 bases. The CDR3 is 15 amino acids. V lost 4 bases to trimming and J lost 4 bases; unmatched junction nucleotides: 6. The V gene's germline CDR1 is SNHLY and CDR2 FYNNEI. The DNA for the CDR3 is TGTGCCAGCAGTGTAGCGGGAGCGGGAGCAGATACGCAGTATTTT. It translates to CASSVAGAGADTQYF. The full variable domain, completed using reference TRBV2 and TRBJ2-3, is EPEVTQTPSHQVTQMGQEVILRCVPISNHLYFYWYRQILGQKVEFLVSFYNNEISEKSEIFDDQFSVERPDGSNFTLKIRSTKLEDSAMYFCASSVAGAGADTQYFGPGTRLTVL.

This clonotype was seen a handful of times. This chain uses TRBV7-2 with TRBJ2-7; 9 bases fit TRBD1. This CDR3 has 13 amino acids. The trim removed 5 bases at V and 6 bases at J, leaving 5 bases unmatched. CDR1 and CDR2 from the germline V gene are SGHTA and FQGNSA. CDR3 bases: TGTGCCAGCAGCATCGACAGGGGGGGCGAGCAGTACTTC. Its protein product is CASSIDRGGEQYF.

The chain combines TRBV7-3 with TRBJ2-3, with D perhaps TRBD1 (6 bases). The germline V and J ends were trimmed by 1 base and 2 bases, with 7 bases remaining between them. This CDR3 region has 14 residues. Germline lookup yields CDR1 SGHTA and CDR2 FQGTGA. CDR3 bases: TGTGCCAGCAGCTTAATGGGGGCCACAGATACGCAGTATTTT. This sequence encodes CASSLMGATDTQYF.